These 15 T cell receptor beta chains were all obtained from the same sample, sequenced in a study of patients and donors after allogeneic stem cell transplantation. Via MiXCR, TCRdb re-called the RT-PCR reads, giving one row per CDR3 protein. Of about a million distinct CDR3 sequences listed, roughly 17% are singletons. The sample comprised blood, either unsorted or a sorted T cell fraction (not recorded which). These receptors originate from a human donor who was either an allogeneic HSCT recipient or a stem cell or donor lymphocyte infusion donor (not recorded which). It is not recorded whose cells these are; they may come from a transplant donor.

This clonotype has just a few counts. CDR3 nucleotide sequence: TGTGCCAGCAGCTTAGTAAAAGGGTCCTACGAGCAGTACTTC. It is translated as CASSLVKGSYEQYF. The genes are TRBV7-9 and TRBJ2-7; unclear D gene. Germline CDR1 and CDR2: SEHNR and FQNEAQ (reference sequence). The CDR3 runs 14 residues. V was trimmed by 1 base and J by 1 base, leaving 8 bases between them.

This clonotype was detected only a few times. CDR3 sequence: CASSGPSTGNYGYTF. DNA of the CDR3: TGTGCCAGCAGTGGGCCGTCGACAGGGAACTATGGCTACACCTTC. The rearrangement joins TRBV6-1 to TRBJ1-2, with 7 bases matching TRBD1. Germline V gene lookup returns CDR1 MNHNS and CDR2 SASEGT. This CDR3 is built from 15 residues. After removal of 4 bases from V and 2 bases from J, the junction contained 7 bases not matched to a gene.

The chain recombines TRBV7-8 with TRBJ2-2; D is perhaps TRBD2 (6 bases). The CDR3 spans 13 residues. The germline V gene encodes CDR1 SGHVS and CDR2 FQNEAQ. V lost 4 bases to trimming and J lost 9 bases, with 12 bases between them. For the CDR3, the DNA is TGTGCCAGCAGCTCTAGGGGAGGCCGGGAGCTGTTTTTT. Translation gives CASSSRGGRELFF.

V gene TRBV29-1 combines with J gene TRBJ1-2, with TRBD1 matching 9 bases. The CDR3 has 13 amino acids. CDR1 and CDR2 (germline): SQVTM, ANQGSEA. Unmatched junction bases numbered 11, after V lost 7 bases and J lost 8 bases. The CDR3 bases are TGCAGCGCCGCCCCACAGGGGGCCCGGGGCTACACCTTC. Amino acids: CSAAPQGARGYTF.

The chain couples TRBV19 to TRBJ2-7, with D perhaps given as TRBD1 or TRBD2 (5 bases each). Trimming shortened V by 1 base and J by 3 bases, and 16 bases separated the two germline ends. Germline CDR1 reads LNHDA; CDR2 reads SQIVND (reference sequence). CDR3 length: 16 amino acids. The CDR3 region is CASSIVPGAFVYEQYF. The CDR3 bases are TGTGCCAGTAGTATAGTACCCGGGGCCTTTGTCTACGAGCAGTACTTC.

This chain uses TRBV9 with TRBJ1-6; D gene unclear. Trimming pared 1 base from V and 8 bases from J, leaving 16 bases between. The germline CDR1 and CDR2 sequences are SGDLS and YYNGEE. This CDR3 region has 16 residues. CDR3 sequence (DNA): TGTGCCAGCAGCGTAACCGTAGGTGGTAGGGATTCACCCCTCCACTTT. Encoded protein: CASSVTVGGRDSPLHF. Looking up the rest from reference TRBV9 and TRBJ1-6 gives the full variable domain: DSGVTQTPKHLITATGQRVTLRCSPRSGDLSVYWYQQSLDQGLQFLIQYYNGEERAKGNILERFSAQQFPDLHSELNLSSLELGDSALYFCASSVTVGGRDSPLHFGNGTRLTVT.

This clonotype was detected a few times. This chain connects TRBV5-1 to TRBJ2-7, with 9 bases matching TRBD1. Germline V gene lookup returns CDR1 SGHRS and CDR2 YFSETQ. The junction had 11 bases not matched to a gene; V was cut back by 4 bases and J by 6 bases. The CDR3 consists of 15 residues. The DNA for the CDR3 is TGCGCCAGCAGCACACCGGGACAGGGAGCGGGCGAGCAGTACTTC. Protein product: CASSTPGQGAGEQYF.

The chain couples TRBV6-5 to TRBJ2-7; either TRBD1 or TRBD2 may fit D (5 bases each). This CDR3 is 14 amino acids long. CDR1 and CDR2 (germline): MNHEY, SVGAGI. The V gene lost 2 bases and the J gene lost 4 bases, with 12 bases spanning the gap. The CDR3 reads CASSYERGPYEQYF. For the CDR3, the DNA is TGTGCCAGCAGTTACGAACGGGGCCCTTACGAGCAGTACTTC.

There are a few counts of this clonotype. This rearrangement joins TRBV5-1 to TRBJ2-3; possibly TRBD2 for D (6 bases). The germline V gene has CDR1 SGHRS and CDR2 YFSETQ. The CDR3 length is 15 residues. V was trimmed by 4 bases and J by 2 bases, leaving 14 bases between them. The CDR3 protein is CASSVGLPFTDTQYF. The CDR3 DNA reads as TGCGCCAGCAGCGTTGGACTACCATTCACAGATACGCAGTATTTT.

V and J are TRBV12-3 or TRBV12-4 and TRBJ2-5; D gene uncertain. Trimming took off 5 bases at V and 1 base at J, with 11 bases between the two ends. CDR3 length: 14 residues. CDR3 sequence: CASSGQSPQETQYF. In DNA form, the CDR3 reads TGTGCCAGCAGTGGCCAGTCGCCCCAAGAGACCCAGTACTTC.

CDR3 sequence: CSASVRMKETQYF. As DNA, the CDR3 is TGCAGTGCTAGCGTCCGGATGAAAGAGACCCAGTACTTC. The chain has TRBV20-1 and TRBJ2-5, with D uncertain. This CDR3 has 13 residues. Germline loops: CDR1 DFQATT, CDR2 SNEGSKA (reference sequence). V lost 3 bases and J 3 bases, leaving 11 bases between the germline ends.

This clonotype has only a few counts. This chain links TRBV14 with TRBJ2-1; D not resolved. This CDR3 contains 12 residues. The germline V gene encodes CDR1 SGHDN and CDR2 FVKESK. V lost 5 bases and J 7 bases, leaving 9 bases between the germline ends. The DNA of the CDR3 is TGTGCCAGCAGCTCGCCATGGAATGAGCAGTTCTTC. Protein: CASSSPWNEQFF. Based on the CDR3 plus reference TRBV14 and TRBJ2-1, the full variable domain is EAGVTQFPSHSVIEKGQTVTLRCDPISGHDNLYWYRRVMGKEIKFLLHFVKESKQDESGMPNNRFLAERTGGTYSTLKVQPAELEDSGVYFCASSSPWNEQFFGPGTRLTVL.

In its sample, this clonotype was seen a few times. The chain combines TRBV6-2 or TRBV6-3 with TRBJ1-2; D gene uncertain. Germline loops: CDR1 MNHEY, CDR2 SVGEGT. V lost 0 bases, J lost 6 bases, and 11 bases lay in between. The CDR3 has 14 residues. CDR3 region: CASSYSMNLDGYTF. CDR3 coding DNA: TGTGCCAGCAGTTACTCGATGAATTTGGATGGCTACACCTTC.

There are a few counts of this clonotype. The genes are TRBV9 and TRBJ2-1, with TRBD2 matching 9 bases. V shed 0 bases, J shed 15 bases, and the junction held 13 bases outside the gene matches. The CDR3 sequence is 15 residues long. Germline V CDR1 and CDR2: SGDLS, YYNGEE. Here the CDR3 reads CASSVGGNGGRAPFF. Written as DNA, the CDR3 is TGTGCCAGCAGCGTAGGTGGGAATGGCGGGAGGGCCCCGTTCTTC. The whole variable domain, filled in from reference TRBV9 and TRBJ2-1, reads DSGVTQTPKHLITATGQRVTLRCSPRSGDLSVYWYQQSLDQGLQFLIQYYNGEERAKGNILERFSAQQFPDLHSELNLSSLELGDSALYFCASSVGGNGGRAPFFGPGTRLTVL.

The chain uses TRBV12-3 or TRBV12-4 and TRBJ1-5; TRBD1 aligns across 7 bases. This CDR3 is built from 14 residues. J lost 2 bases, V lost 6 bases, and 4 bases had no gene match. In DNA form, the CDR3 reads TGTGCCAGCAGGTTGCAGGGGGGCAATCAGCCCCAGCATTTT. This encodes CASRLQGGNQPQHF.